The clone carrying this TCR beta chain showed up many times. Germline V CDR1 and CDR2: SGHTA, FQGNSA. The CDR3 has 14 residues. V dropped 5 bases and J dropped 8 bases, with 18 bases sitting between them. TCRdb reanalysed the 5' RACE reads using MiXCR and keeps one entry per CDR3 protein. The repertoire holds some 320,000 distinct CDR3 sequences, approximately 4% seen once, with 15% to 20% in the top ten. This sample is drawn from a study of T cells after yellow fever vaccination. The TCR originated in a young man who received the YFV17D yellow fever vaccine. The sequenced sample was PBMCs, obtained 15 days after the yellow fever booster vaccination. The V gene is TRBV7-2, the J gene TRBJ1-2, with a possible D match to TRBD1 (6 bases). CDR3 amino acids: CASSPMAGAYGYTF. The CDR3, as DNA: TGTGCCAGCAGCCCCATGGCAGGGGCTTACGGCTACACCTTC.